Shown below are 27 T cell receptor beta chains from a single sample sequenced in a study of blood T cells in healthy people across ages. Sample-barcoded 5' priming and a J-beta primer mix drove a second PCR of about 6 to 12 cycles. TCRdb fed the 5' RACE reads into MiXCR, producing one record per CDR3 protein. The sample lists about 940,000 distinct CDR3 sequences, roughly 50% occurring once. Sequencing was performed on blood. The receptors were sampled from a man aged 30 to 39 in good health.

This clonotype was counted many times. V usage is TRBV7-2 and J usage is TRBJ2-4; D is possibly TRBD1 (6 bases). V was clipped by 5 bases and J by 8 bases, with 16 bases between them. This CDR3 comprises 14 residues. CDR1 is SGHTA and CDR2 is FQGNSA in the germline V gene. The CDR3 reads CASSPQGRFDIQYF. For the CDR3, the DNA is TGTGCCAGCAGCCCTCAGGGGCGGTTTGACATTCAGTACTTC.

This chain connects TRBV5-1 to TRBJ2-1; 10 bases fit TRBD2. J lost 7 bases, V lost 0 bases, and 10 bases had no gene match. CDR1 is SGHRS and CDR2 is YFSETQ in the germline V gene. This CDR3 spans 17 amino acids. CDR3 coding DNA: TGCGCCAGCAGCTTGGTTAGCGGGGGGATATCCGGGAATGAGCAGTTCTTC. It codes for CASSLVSGGISGNEQFF.

The V call is TRBV29-1, the J call TRBJ2-7, with unresolved D. The CDR3 has 11 amino acids. Per germline, CDR1 SQVTM and CDR2 ANQGSEA. The V gene lost 4 bases and the J gene lost 4 bases, with 8 bases spanning the gap. The CDR3: CSVVSRYEQYF. The CDR3 bases are TGCAGCGTTGTATCGCGTTACGAGCAGTACTTC.

The chain couples TRBV5-6 to TRBJ2-7; tentative D call: TRBD2 (6 bases). Germline CDR1 SGHDT, CDR2 YYEEEE. The germline V and J ends were trimmed by 2 bases and 3 bases, with 18 bases remaining between them. This CDR3 has 16 residues. In DNA, the CDR3 is TGTGCCAGCAGCTTCTTATTTGGGGGGACCGGCTACGAGCAGTACTTC. Residues: CASSFLFGGTGYEQYF.

This clonotype was detected a few times. This chain connects TRBV27 to TRBJ1-2; 8 bases fit TRBD1. Germline CDR1 and CDR2: MNHEY and SMNVEV (reference sequence). The V segment lost 6 bases and the J segment 8 bases; nucleotides outside the gene matches: 11. The CDR3 runs to 14 residues. Here the CDR3 DNA reads TGTGCCAGCAGAGACAGGGGCCGAATCGAGGGCTACACCTTC. The encoded protein is CASRDRGRIEGYTF.

The chain recombines TRBV20-1 with TRBJ1-1; weak D call: TRBD1 (5 bases). From germline, CDR1 is DFQATT and CDR2 SNEGSKA (reference sequence). V was clipped by 0 bases and J by 3 bases, with 11 bases between them. The CDR3 covers 14 residues. Here the CDR3 DNA reads TGCAGTGCTAGAGATGGGGGGTTTGACACTGAAGCTTTCTTT. Translated: CSARDGGFDTEAFF.

The gene calls are TRBV9 and TRBJ2-1, with D possibly being TRBD2 (6 bases). Trimming cost V 0 bases and J 6 bases, with 22 bases left between them. Germline V gene lookup returns CDR1 SGDLS and CDR2 YYNGEE. The CDR3 extends over 18 amino acids. CDR3 region: CASSVEEVGRGPLNEQFF. The DNA of the CDR3 is TGTGCCAGCAGCGTAGAGGAAGTGGGGCGGGGACCGCTCAATGAGCAGTTCTTC.

This chain links TRBV7-2 with TRBJ1-5, with 7 bases matching TRBD1. Unmatched junction bases numbered 5, after V lost 4 bases and J lost 5 bases. Per germline, CDR1 SGHTA and CDR2 FQGNSA. CDR3 length equals 14 residues. The chain's CDR3 is CASSWTGVDQPQHF. The DNA of the CDR3 is TGTGCCAGCAGCTGGACAGGCGTCGATCAGCCCCAGCATTTT.

This clonotype was counted a single time. The chain combines TRBV12-3 or TRBV12-4 with TRBJ2-5; perhaps TRBD2 as D (7 bases). V was shortened by 3 bases and J by 5 bases, with 16 bases between the two germline ends. This CDR3 region has 15 residues. DNA for the CDR3: TGTGCCAGCAGTTTTGGGGGGGGGCCCCAGGAGACCCAGTACTTC. As protein: CASSFGGGPQETQYF.

V and J are TRBV6-1 and TRBJ1-2, with D perhaps TRBD1 (6 bases). V was pared by 2 bases and J by 2 bases, with 12 bases between. Germline CDR1 is MNHNS and CDR2 is SASEGT. This CDR3 contains 15 residues. DNA of the CDR3: TGTGCCAGCAGTGAAATAGGGGGATCCAACTATGGCTACACCTTC. It codes for CASSEIGGSNYGYTF.

With regard to this clonotype: One base away lies a much larger clone, so this may be a sequencing read error. The V gene is TRBV6-1, the J gene TRBJ2-3, with 7 bases that match TRBD2. Germline V lookup: CDR1 MNHNS, CDR2 SASEGT. The length of the CDR3 is 14 residues. The CDR3 reads CASKGRESTDMQYF. The CDR3 DNA follows: TGTGCCAGCAAGGGGAGGGAAAGCACAGATATGCAGTATTTT.

This chain links TRBV4-2 with TRBJ2-7; 8 positions match TRBD2. Germline V CDR1 and CDR2: LGHNA, YNFKEQ. The length of the CDR3 is 17 residues. V lost 0 bases, J lost 0 bases, and 7 bases stayed unmatched. The CDR3 here is CASSQEVGGGNSYEQYF. In DNA, the CDR3 is TGTGCCAGCAGCCAAGAAGTTGGCGGGGGGAACTCCTACGAGCAGTACTTC.

The V call is TRBV28, the J call TRBJ1-2; 7 nucleotides match TRBD1. This CDR3 contains 16 residues. From germline, CDR1 is MDHEN and CDR2 SYDVKM. V dropped 5 bases and J dropped 0; count of bases not matched to a gene: 9. The DNA for the CDR3 is TGTGCCAGCAGTCACTCTGGGACAGTCGCTAACTATGGCTACACCTTC. Translated: CASSHSGTVANYGYTF.

This clonotype was observed a few times. The chain recombines TRBV4-1 with TRBJ1-2; TRBD1 might be the D (6 bases). This CDR3 spans 16 amino acids. Trimming stripped 3 bases from V and 4 bases from J, with 18 bases between. Germline V gives CDR1 MGHRA, CDR2 YSYEKL. The CDR3 DNA is TGCGCCAGCAGCCAGGGTACCGGACAGCGCCTCTATGGCTACACCTTC. As protein: CASSQGTGQRLYGYTF.

This clonotype was counted a few times. The chain joins TRBV2 to TRBJ2-1, with D perhaps matching TRBD2 (5 bases). Germline CDR1 is SNHLY and CDR2 is FYNNEI. This CDR3 is built from 14 residues. The germline V and J ends were trimmed by 3 bases and 5 bases, with 11 bases remaining between them. This CDR3 reads CASSEGGRNNEQFF. Written as DNA, the CDR3 is TGTGCCAGCAGTGAGGGCGGGCGGAACAATGAGCAGTTCTTC.

This clonotype is a singleton in its sample. V usage is TRBV18 and J usage is TRBJ2-7, with D unclear. Trimming shortened V by 3 bases and J by 5 bases, and 11 bases separated the two germline ends. This CDR3 spans 13 amino acids. Germline V gene data show CDR1 as KGHSH and CDR2 as LQKENI. Here the CDR3 reads CASSPQTLNEQYF. DNA of the CDR3: TGTGCCAGCTCACCCCAAACCTTAAACGAGCAGTACTTC.

This clonotype appeared a few times. This chain joins TRBV20-1 and TRBJ2-7; TRBD1 matches 7 bases. The CDR3 has 14 residues. Germline trimming cut 1 base from V and 6 bases from J; bases unmatched to any gene: 9. The germline CDR1 and CDR2 sequences are DFQATT and SNEGSKA (reference sequence). In DNA form, the CDR3 reads TGCAGTGCTAGAGCTAAGGGCAGGGGGATCGAGCAGTACTTC. Encoded protein: CSARAKGRGIEQYF.

V gene TRBV5-5 combines with J gene TRBJ2-3; D is unclear. This CDR3 region has 15 residues. In germline, CDR1 is SGHKS, CDR2 YYEKEE (reference sequence). Trimming removed 2 bases at V and 2 bases at J, with 12 bases between. As DNA, the CDR3 is TGTGCCAGCAGCTTTCGGGCAGATTACACAGATACGCAGTATTTT. This encodes CASSFRADYTDTQYF.

The V and J genes are TRBV5-1 and TRBJ1-2, with TRBD1 identical over 8 bases. Germline assignment: CDR1 SGHRS and CDR2 YFSETQ. The length of the CDR3 is 13 residues. V was pared by 4 bases and J by 6 bases, with 5 bases of the junction left unmatched. The CDR3 sequence is CASSPDRGHGYTF. CDR3 DNA: TGCGCCAGCAGCCCTGACAGGGGCCATGGCTACACCTTC.

The table lists this clonotype with many counts. The chain combines TRBV4-1 with TRBJ2-1; no reliable D call. The CDR3 contains 15 residues. Trimming took 0 bases from V and 9 from J, leaving 15 bases between them. Germline V gene sequence: CDR1 MGHRA, CDR2 YSYEKL. The CDR3 sequence: CASSQESSLESEQFF. The CDR3 nucleotides read TGCGCCAGCAGCCAAGAAAGTTCCTTGGAAAGTGAGCAGTTCTTC.

The rearrangement uses TRBV4-1 and TRBJ1-1; D call uncertain. The CDR3 extends over 15 amino acids. Germline V CDR1 and CDR2: MGHRA, YSYEKL. Trimming left V 4 bases short and J 0 bases short, with 12 bases between. The CDR3 DNA follows: TGCGCCAGCAGCCTTTTTGGGGAAATGAACACTGAAGCTTTCTTT. Protein sequence: CASSLFGEMNTEAFF.

This clonotype was recorded only once. The chain carries TRBV27 and TRBJ2-7, with 9 bases aligning to TRBD2. The CDR3 length is 16 residues. J was trimmed by 5 bases and V by 5 bases; bases with no gene match: 13. From germline, CDR1 is MNHEY and CDR2 SMNVEV (reference sequence). CDR3 in amino acids: CASSTRLAGDFHEQYF. The CDR3 DNA sequence: TGTGCCAGCAGTACCCGGTTAGCGGGGGATTTCCACGAGCAGTACTTC.

The chain links TRBV28 to TRBJ2-4; D is undetermined. The V end lost 5 bases, the J end lost 6 bases, and 11 bases lay between the germline ends. The CDR3 has 13 amino acids. The germline V gene has CDR1 MDHEN and CDR2 SYDVKM. The CDR3 coding sequence is TGTGCCAGCAGTGACCATCTAGTAAACATTCAGTACTTC. This translates into CASSDHLVNIQYF. Variable domain in full (rest from reference TRBV28 and TRBJ2-4): DVKVTQSSRYLVKRTGEKVFLECVQDMDHENMFWYRQDPGLGLRLIYFSYDVKMKEKGDIPEGYSVSREKKERFSLILESASTNQTSMYLCASSDHLVNIQYFGAGTRLSVL.

The chain is built from TRBV3-1 and TRBJ2-5, with D uncertain. Germline values: CDR1 LGHDT, CDR2 YNNKEL (reference sequence). This CDR3 contains 13 residues. V gave up 2 bases and J gave up 11 bases, with 15 bases separating them. The CDR3 DNA reads as TGTGCCAGCAGCCAATTTAGCATGAATGAGCAGTACTTC. Protein: CASSQFSMNEQYF.

Only one count was recorded for this clonotype. This chain joins TRBV6-5 and TRBJ2-3; TRBD1 might be the D (6 bases). V shed 3 bases and J shed 4 bases, with 17 bases lying between them. The CDR3 runs to 16 residues. The germline CDR1 and CDR2 sequences are MNHEY and SVGAGI. This chain's CDR3 is CASSYPGVGGPDTQYF. In DNA form, the CDR3 reads TGTGCCAGCAGTTATCCAGGGGTGGGCGGCCCAGATACGCAGTATTTT.

The chain links TRBV20-1 to TRBJ1-5; no firm D call. V dropped 0 bases and J dropped 5 bases, with 2 bases sitting between them. This CDR3 has 11 amino acids. The V gene's germline CDR1 is DFQATT and CDR2 SNEGSKA (reference sequence). CDR3 in DNA: TGCAGTGCTAGAGATGATCAGCCCCAGCATTTT. It is translated as CSARDDQPQHF.

Remarks on this clonotype: This may be a read error: a much more frequent sequence differs by one nucleotide. The V call is TRBV5-6, the J call TRBJ1-2; 11 bases line up with TRBD1. The CDR3 spans 14 residues. The germline gives CDR1 SGHDT, CDR2 YYEEEE. The CDR3, as DNA: TGTGCCAGCCGCTTGGGGACAGGGGGTTATGGCTACACCTTC. Protein product: CASRLGTGGYGYTF.